The 6 T cell receptor beta chains presented below share a single source sample, sequenced in a study of cytomegalovirus exposure and HLA in healthy donors. Sequencing used immunoSEQ multiplex PCR; TCRdb keeps in-frame clones, though not all of them. Here the sample spans 85,000 to 120,000 clones, approximately 95% being singletons. Sequenced material: PBMCs. The receptors derive from a woman aged 18-35 years in good health and CMV-seronegative.

The chain is built from TRBV6-5 and TRBJ2-2, with 9 bases matching TRBD2. Per germline, CDR1 MNHEY and CDR2 SVGAGI. The CDR3 is made up of 15 amino acids. With 4 bases clipped from V and 3 bases from J, the junction kept 3 bases outside the gene matches. CDR3: CASSLTSGYTGELFF. The CDR3 bases are TGTGCCAGCAGTTTGACTAGCGGATACACCGGGGAGCTGTTTTTT.

This rearrangement joins TRBV7-8 to TRBJ2-7; D is possibly TRBD1 (5 bases). Germline-derived CDR1 and CDR2 are SGHVS and FQNEAQ. Trimming pared 2 bases from V and 2 bases from J, leaving 7 bases between. The CDR3 runs to 13 residues. The CDR3 reads CASSLRGTYEQYF. CDR3 nucleotides: TGTGCCAGCAGCTTAAGGGGAACCTACGAGCAGTACTTC.

This sequence joins TRBV7-9 and TRBJ2-7; 9 bases agree with TRBD1. From germline, CDR1 is SEHNR and CDR2 FQNEAQ (reference sequence). This CDR3 is 14 amino acids long. After removal of 11 bases from V and 4 bases from J, the junction contained 12 bases not matched to a gene. DNA for the CDR3: TGTGCCGGGGGCTCGACAGGGGGACTATACGAGCAGTACTTC. Translated: CAGGSTGGLYEQYF.

This chain joins TRBV15 and TRBJ2-1, with TRBD1 as a possible D gene (5 bases). The CDR3 totals 15 residues. Germline V gene sequence: CDR1 LNHNV, CDR2 YYDKDF (reference sequence). V lost 0 bases to trimming and J lost 7 bases, with 13 bases between them. CDR3 amino acids: CATSRDRAGRNEQFF. The CDR3 DNA is TGTGCCACCAGCAGAGATAGGGCAGGGCGGAATGAGCAGTTCTTC.

The chain recombines TRBV9 with TRBJ2-7; TRBD2 aligns across 8 bases. The germline gives CDR1 SGDLS, CDR2 YYNGEE. The CDR3 covers 15 residues. V shed 0 bases, J shed 4 bases, and the junction held 6 bases outside the gene matches. This chain's CDR3 is CASSVAGAGAYEQYF. CDR3 in DNA: TGTGCCAGCAGCGTAGCGGGAGCGGGGGCTTACGAGCAGTACTTC. Combining the CDR3 with reference TRBV9 and TRBJ2-7 gives the whole variable domain DSGVTQTPKHLITATGQRVTLRCSPRSGDLSVYWYQQSLDQGLQFLIQYYNGEERAKGNILERFSAQQFPDLHSELNLSSLELGDSALYFCASSVAGAGAYEQYFGPGTRLTVT.

This clone was observed once. This chain joins TRBV19 and TRBJ1-2; 12 bases fit TRBD1. Germline CDR1 is LNHDA and CDR2 is SQIVND (reference sequence). The CDR3 has 15 amino acids. The trim removed 5 bases at V and 4 bases at J, leaving 5 bases unmatched. The CDR3: CASSPGTGGLYGYTF. CDR3 DNA sequence: TGTGCCAGTAGTCCCGGGACAGGGGGCCTCTATGGCTACACCTTC.